The 12 T cell receptor beta chains presented below share a single source sample, sequenced in a study of cytomegalovirus exposure and HLA in healthy donors. Some clones are missing from TCRdb's copy, which holds only in-frame ones; the method was immunoSEQ multiplex PCR. The data contain over 120,000 clones, approximately 94% of them singletons. The sequencing sample was made of PBMCs. The source of these receptors is a man between 18 and 35 years old in good health and CMV-seropositive.

The chain carries TRBV30 and TRBJ2-2; tentatively, D is TRBD2 (5 bases). The V gene lost 0 bases and the J gene lost 6 bases, with 17 bases spanning the gap. This CDR3 region has 16 residues. The germline V gene encodes CDR1 GTSNPN and CDR2 SVGIG (reference sequence). In nucleotides, the CDR3 is TGTGCCTGGAGTGTACAAAGGACTTTCCGGCCCGGGGAGCTGTTTTTT. This sequence encodes CAWSVQRTFRPGELFF. The complete variable domain, with remaining parts taken from reference TRBV30 and TRBJ2-2, reads SQTIHQWPATLVQPVGSPLSLECTVEGTSNPNLYWYRQAAGRGLQLLFYSVGIGQISSEVPQNLSASRPQDRQFILSSKKLLLSDSGFYLCAWSVQRTFRPGELFFGEGSRLTVL.

This chain links TRBV6-5 with TRBJ2-4; weak D call: TRBD2 (7 bases). Germline CDR1 MNHEY, CDR2 SVGAGI. This CDR3 region has 14 residues. V was trimmed by 4 bases and J by 8 bases, leaving 15 bases between them. The CDR3 protein is CASSFGGPSDIQYF. As DNA, the CDR3 is TGTGCCAGCAGTTTCGGGGGGCCCTCCGACATTCAGTACTTC.

The gene calls are TRBV11-2 and TRBJ1-4; TRBD1 agrees at 10 bases. V was clipped by 1 base and J by 8 bases; unmatched bases: 1. The CDR3 sequence is 14 residues long. Germline V gene sequence: CDR1 SGHAT, CDR2 FQNNGV. The CDR3 coding sequence is TGTGCCAGCAGCTTAGGACAGGGGGCGGAAAAACTGTTTTTT. Residues: CASSLGQGAEKLFF.

The chain employs TRBV27 and TRBJ2-1; 8 bases are shared with TRBD1. The CDR3 extends over 17 amino acids. V shed 1 base and J 4 bases; nucleotides not matched to a gene: 9. Germline V gene lookup returns CDR1 MNHEY and CDR2 SMNVEV (reference sequence). CDR3 sequence (DNA): TGTGCCAGCAGTTTATGGGGTCGGCAGGGGGCTTACAATGAGCAGTTCTTC. Its translation: CASSLWGRQGAYNEQFF.

The chain links TRBV28 to TRBJ2-7; perhaps TRBD1 as D (6 bases). V was cut by 2 bases and J by 0 bases, with 11 bases left in between. This CDR3 comprises 15 residues. The germline CDR1 and CDR2 sequences are MDHEN and SYDVKM. CDR3 nucleotides: TGTGCCAGCAGTTTAAGGGGGACGGACTCCTACGAGCAGTACTTC. It yields the protein CASSLRGTDSYEQYF.

V gene TRBV2 combines with J gene TRBJ2-6, with D possibly being TRBD2 (6 bases). CDR3 size: 15 residues. V lost 6 bases and J lost 0, with 9 bases in between. In germline, CDR1 is SNHLY, CDR2 FYNNEI. CDR3 coding DNA: TGTGCCAGCAGCGGGAGAGGCTCTGGGGCCAACGTCCTGACTTTC. Its translation: CASSGRGSGANVLTF.

The chain employs TRBV27 and TRBJ1-4; 10 bases fit TRBD1. V gave up 2 bases and J gave up 7 bases; unmatched junction bases: 4. Germline V gives CDR1 MNHEY, CDR2 SMNVEV (reference sequence). The CDR3 loop spans 15 amino acids. The CDR3 spells CASSLGTGVTEKLFF. The CDR3, as DNA: TGTGCCAGCAGTTTAGGGACAGGGGTTACTGAAAAACTGTTTTTT.

The chain couples TRBV28 to TRBJ1-1, with D perhaps TRBD1 (5 bases). Germline V lookup: CDR1 MDHEN, CDR2 SYDVKM. The CDR3 is made up of 12 amino acids. The germline V and J ends were trimmed by 11 bases and 7 bases, with 17 bases remaining between them. The CDR3: CAVQDIRLEAFF. The CDR3 coding sequence is TGTGCCGTACAGGACATCCGGCTTGAAGCTTTCTTT.

The chain carries TRBV10-2 and TRBJ1-2, with D perhaps matching TRBD1 (6 bases). The ends were cut back, 8 bases at V and 1 base at J, with 11 bases in the middle. The CDR3 extends over 13 amino acids. CDR1 and CDR2 from the germline V gene are WSHSY and SAAADI. CDR3 residues: CASSRGINYGYTF. The CDR3 DNA follows: TGCGCCAGCTCCAGGGGCATTAACTATGGCTACACCTTC.

The chain has TRBV7-9 and TRBJ2-7, with 9 bases that match TRBD1. J gave up 5 bases and V 1 base, and 6 bases lay outside the gene matches. Germline-derived CDR1 and CDR2 are SEHNR and FQNEAQ (reference sequence). This CDR3 has 15 amino acids. Here the CDR3 reads CASSLGGRTGDEQYF. CDR3 in DNA: TGTGCCAGCAGCTTAGGGGGCCGGACAGGGGACGAGCAGTACTTC.

This sequence joins TRBV5-1 and TRBJ1-1; a weak D match, TRBD1 (6 bases). The germline gives CDR1 SGHRS, CDR2 YFSETQ. The CDR3 has 15 amino acids. V shed 3 bases and J shed 4 bases, with 16 bases lying between them. CDR3 in DNA: TGCGCCAGCAGCTCGGTCAGGGGAGGGGGCACTGAAGCTTTCTTT. Translation gives CASSSVRGGGTEAFF.

The rearrangement uses TRBV6-1 and TRBJ2-6; D is perhaps TRBD1 (6 bases). The germline V and J ends were trimmed by 4 bases and 0 bases, with 10 bases remaining between them. Germline V gene lookup returns CDR1 MNHNS and CDR2 SASEGT. The CDR3 contains 16 residues. The CDR3 here is CASSVDSRSGANVLTF. In nucleotides, the CDR3 is TGTGCCAGCAGTGTGGACAGCCGCTCTGGGGCCAACGTCCTGACTTTC.